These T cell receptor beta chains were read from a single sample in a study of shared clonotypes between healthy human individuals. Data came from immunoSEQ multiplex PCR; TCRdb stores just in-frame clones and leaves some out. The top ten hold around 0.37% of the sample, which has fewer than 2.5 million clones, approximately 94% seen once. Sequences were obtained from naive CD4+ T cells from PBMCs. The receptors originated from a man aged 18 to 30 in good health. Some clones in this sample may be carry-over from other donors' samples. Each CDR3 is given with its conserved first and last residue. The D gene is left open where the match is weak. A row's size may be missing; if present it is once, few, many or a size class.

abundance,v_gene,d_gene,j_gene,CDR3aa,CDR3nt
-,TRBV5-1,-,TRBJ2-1,CASSPGTSYNEQFF,TGCGCCAGCAGCCCAGGGACCTCCTACAATGAGCAGTTCTTC
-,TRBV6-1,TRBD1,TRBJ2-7,CASSFGQAQYF,TGTGCCAGCAGCTTCGGACAGGCGCAGTACTTC
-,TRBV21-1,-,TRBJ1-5,CASPRGSNQPQHF,TGTGCCAGCCCCAGGGGGAGCAATCAGCCCCAGCATTTT
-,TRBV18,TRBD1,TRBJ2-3,CASSPTGLTDTQYF,TGTGCCAGCTCACCGACAGGGTTGACAGATACGCAGTATTTT
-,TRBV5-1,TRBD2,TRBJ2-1,CASSPGTSGRPNYNEQFF,TGCGCCAGCAGCCCCGGGACTAGCGGGAGGCCGAACTACAATGAGCAGTTCTTC
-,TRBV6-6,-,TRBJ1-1,CASSYRQNTEAFF,TGTGCCAGCAGTTACAGACAGAACACTGAAGCTTTCTTT
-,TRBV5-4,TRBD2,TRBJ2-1,CASSSGLRDRNEQFF,TGTGCCAGCAGCTCGGGACTACGGGACCGGAATGAGCAGTTCTTC
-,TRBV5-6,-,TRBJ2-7,CASSFMAEAAREQYF,TGTGCCAGCAGCTTCATGGCGGAAGCGGCGAGGGAGCAGTACTTC
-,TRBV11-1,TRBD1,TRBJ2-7,CASSSRTGLSSYEQYF,TGTGCCAGCAGCTCCCGGACAGGGCTCAGCTCCTACGAGCAGTACTTC
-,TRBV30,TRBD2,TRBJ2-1,CAWRKLAFSYNEQFF,TGTGCCTGGAGGAAACTAGCGTTTTCCTACAATGAGCAGTTCTTC
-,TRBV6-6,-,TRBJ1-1,CASSFPGTEAFF,TGTGCCAGCAGTTTCCCCGGGACAGAAGCTTTCTTT
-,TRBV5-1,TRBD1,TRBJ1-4,CASRQTGVRTNEKLFF,TGCGCCAGCAGACAGACAGGGGTCCGAACTAATGAAAAACTGTTTTTT
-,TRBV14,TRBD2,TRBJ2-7,CASSQDSGRSYEQYF,TGTGCCAGCAGCCAAGATAGCGGGAGGTCCTACGAGCAGTACTTC
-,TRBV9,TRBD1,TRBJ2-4,CASSVSGQGTKNIQYF,TGTGCCAGCAGCGTTTCGGGACAGGGAACCAAAAACATTCAGTACTTC
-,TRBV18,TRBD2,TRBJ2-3,CASSPLTSGRAKDTDTQYF,TGTGCCAGCTCACCCCTAACTAGCGGGAGGGCCAAGGACACAGATACGCAGTATTTT
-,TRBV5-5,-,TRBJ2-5,CASSILRQPQETQYF,TGTGCCAGCAGCATCTTACGACAGCCCCAAGAGACCCAGTACTTC
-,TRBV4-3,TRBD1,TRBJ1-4,CASSQDQPGQGHRFNEKLFF,TGCGCCAGCAGCCAAGATCAACCGGGACAGGGGCATCGATTTAATGAAAAACTGTTTTTT
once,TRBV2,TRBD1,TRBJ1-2,CASRGDRGYGYTF,TGTGCCAGCAGGGGAGACAGGGGCTATGGCTACACCTTC
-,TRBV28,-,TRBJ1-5,CASSWTGNQPQHF,TGTGCCAGCAGCTGGACAGGCAATCAGCCCCAGCATTTT